The present entry profiles one T cell receptor (beta chain) with its context. The antigen this receptor binds is unknown. Per-base qualities were not stored, and no clone one base away is much larger. The CDR3 regions of human TCRbeta chains were analyzed by immunosequencing. The original pipeline was this. Repertoire TCRs were checked for matches against a reference library of SARS-CoV-2-specific TCRs that had been generated using the MIRA antigen-specificity platform. Breadth was defined as the fraction of unique TCRs that were SARS-CoV-2-associated, and depth was defined as the fraction of total T cells that were SARS-CoV-2-associated. Using the MIRA data, each spike-specific TCR was mapped to the spike region that the TCR reacts to and placed in a CD4 or CD8 class. Log10-transformed breadth and depth values were compared by one-way ANOVA with Sidak's multiple comparisons tests. Entries here come from immuneACCESS through TCRdb and include only in-frame sequences with V and J called. Some clones fail to appear in such tables; in the studies checked, an unresolved V gene covers under half of the shortfall, and the cause of the remainder is unknown. The DNA gave D and trimming, while V, J and clone size come from that table. Across this sample there are 50,000 to 65,000 clones, with approximately 86% seen only once. The ten largest clones add up to around 7% of the sample.

This entry comes from a study of T cell responses to AZD1222 COVID-19 vaccine listed by TCRdb under 2021. With respect to the entire study: A total of about 230 trial participants underwent TCR sequencing, of whom 207 received two doses of AZD1222 and roughly 25 received two doses of the MenACWY control vaccine. Trial participants were enrolled into age subgroups of 18-55, 56-69 and 70-plus years, which contained around 150, 28 and 57 TCR-sequenced participants, respectively. The full study reports these points: Epitopes outside the regions mutated in the B.1.351 and B.1.1.7 variants were reportedly recognized by nearly half of the unique spike-specific TCRs. Vaccine-associated CD4 TCRs spanned the whole spike protein, with dominant responses in regions 160-218 and 743-854. Because no day 14 peak-response samples were available, the repertoires could be characterized only after the peak T cell response. Most participants were white British and females outnumbered males, and the authors suggested that clonal diversity may have been underestimated. The 56-69-year group was small, and its depth increase did not reach significance, likely because of low power. After two AZD1222 doses, spike-specific TCR breadth and depth were significantly higher than at day 0 and than in MenACWY recipients. Conclusions about previously exposed vaccinees were limited because only a handful of AZD1222 recipients were SARS-CoV-2 seropositive at baseline.

Sample time point, as interpreted from the label and publication: about 28 days (+/-7) after the second vaccine dose. AZD1222 recipients whose second dose came at about 4 weeks and those whose second dose came at about 12 weeks were combined into one group, since spike-specific TCR depth and breadth did not differ between the two schedules. Samples from vaccinated people were obtained from the UK trials COV001 and COV002, which included a single-blind randomized controlled phase 2/3 trial of AZD1222 (ChAdOx1 nCoV-19) in healthy adults. Trial participant PBMC samples were collected at day 0 and day 28 after the second dose for TCRbeta chain sequencing. The TCR originated in an adult who received the AZD1222 COVID-19 vaccine. The sequencing here drew on peripheral blood, taken 28 days after the second AZD1222 dose.

The DNA sequence is given as TGTGCTACCGGACAGAACTATGGCTACACCTTC. The resulting protein is CATGQNYGYTF. Recombination joined TRBV2 with TRBJ1-2; D gene: possibly TRBD1, on 6 matching bases. For CDR1 and CDR2, the germline V gene lists SNHLY and FYNNEI. The CDR3 contains 11 residues, cysteine and phenylalanine counted. The entry retains the CDR3 DNA only, 33 bases that are in frame from base 1.